The 32 T cell receptor beta chains listed next were all sequenced from one sample in a study of response to subunit inactivated influenza vaccine. TCRdb itself ran the RT-PCR reads through MiXCR, one entry per CDR3 protein. The sample includes about 170,000 distinct CDR3 sequences, about 10% of them seen just once. Material: CD8+ T cells sorted from PBMCs, obtained around 25 months after vaccination. The receptors were sampled from a man aged 50-75 years who received an inactivated influenza vaccine.

This clonotype has just a few counts. The rearrangement uses TRBV5-1 and TRBJ1-1, with 11 positions matching TRBD1. V shed 2 bases and J 4 bases; nucleotides not matched to a gene: 4. The length of the CDR3 is 15 residues. Looked up from germline, CDR1 is SGHRS and CDR2 is YFSETQ. CDR3 loop: CASSFGQGASTEAFF. CDR3 DNA: TGCGCCAGCAGCTTTGGACAGGGGGCGAGCACTGAAGCTTTCTTT.

This rearrangement joins TRBV7-9 to TRBJ2-2, with 8 bases matching TRBD1. Germline CDR1 reads SEHNR; CDR2 reads FQNEAQ (reference sequence). This CDR3 contains 16 residues. J gave up 2 bases and V 5 bases, and 7 bases lay outside the gene matches. The CDR3 loop reads CASSPWTGRNTGELFF. In DNA, the CDR3 is TGTGCCAGCAGCCCCTGGACAGGGCGAAACACCGGGGAGCTGTTTTTT.

This clonotype has only a few counts. Here the CDR3 DNA reads TGCGCCAGCAGCCAAGGGGAGGGGATGAACTCCTACGAGCAGTACTTC. Translated, it gives CASSQGEGMNSYEQYF. The rearrangement links TRBV4-3 to TRBJ2-7; 7 bases are shared with TRBD2. CDR1 and CDR2 from the germline V gene are LGHNA and YSLEER. The CDR3 contains 16 residues. V trimming: 1 base; J trimming: 0 bases; junction bases outside the gene matches: 6.

This clonotype was found a few times. The chain links TRBV6-6 to TRBJ2-7; TRBD2 might be the D (6 bases). V lost 0 bases and J lost 3, with 6 bases in between. The CDR3 contains 13 residues. The V gene's germline CDR1 is MNHNY and CDR2 SVGAGI (reference sequence). For the CDR3, the DNA is TGTGCCAGCAGTTACTCGGACTACTACGAGCAGTACTTC. It yields the protein CASSYSDYYEQYF.

The rearrangement links TRBV4-3 to TRBJ1-4, with D uncertain. This CDR3 has 15 amino acids. Trimming left V 0 bases short and J 0 bases short, with 5 bases between. CDR1 and CDR2 from the germline V gene are LGHNA and YSLEER. The DNA for the CDR3 is TGCGCCAGCAGCCAAGATGTATCAACTAATGAAAAACTGTTTTTT. Amino acid sequence: CASSQDVSTNEKLFF.

The J gene is TRBJ2-1, the V gene TRBV6-5; TRBD2 matches 8 bases. The CDR3 covers 16 residues. Germline CDR1 is MNHEY and CDR2 is SVGAGI. The trim removed 0 bases at V and 5 bases at J, leaving 6 bases unmatched. CDR3 nucleotide sequence: TGTGCCAGCAGTTACTCGCGACTAGCGAAGGACAATGAGCAGTTCTTC. Translating gives CASSYSRLAKDNEQFF.

In this sample, this clonotype turned up many times. This chain joins TRBV6-2 or TRBV6-3 and TRBJ2-1; TRBD2 aligns across 7 bases. The CDR3 spans 14 residues. Per germline, CDR1 MNHEY and CDR2 SVGEGT. After removal of 5 bases from V and 7 bases from J, the junction contained 8 bases not matched to a gene. This CDR3 is CASSTLGGRNEQFF. CDR3 DNA: TGTGCCAGCAGTACCCTGGGGGGGAGGAATGAGCAGTTCTTC.

This clonotype was observed a handful of times. V gene TRBV11-2 combines with J gene TRBJ2-3; D gene ambiguous. The CDR3 spans 13 residues. The germline V gene has CDR1 SGHAT and CDR2 FQNNGV. The V end lost 5 bases, the J end lost 2 bases, and 8 bases lay between the germline ends. CDR3 nucleotides: TGTGCCAGCAGCGCCAGACCCACAGATACGCAGTATTTT. It encodes CASSARPTDTQYF.

This clonotype was seen a handful of times. This chain uses TRBV29-1 with TRBJ2-7, with D possibly TRBD1 on 6 matching bases. Trimming removed 4 bases at V and 2 bases at J, with 9 bases between. CDR3 length: 12 amino acids. Germline V lookup: CDR1 SQVTM, CDR2 ANQGSEA. The CDR3 nucleotides are TGCAGCGTTGTTTGGGGGCCCTACGAGCAGTACTTC. Its protein product is CSVVWGPYEQYF.

The chain links TRBV2 to TRBJ2-7; the match to TRBD2 covers 12 bases. The CDR3 is made up of 15 amino acids. Germline V gene lookup returns CDR1 SNHLY and CDR2 FYNNEI. V shed 4 bases, J shed 3 bases, and the junction held 4 bases outside the gene matches. CDR3 bases: TGTGCCAGCAGTGGACTAGCGGGGGCCCTCTACGAGCAGTACTTC. Translated, it gives CASSGLAGALYEQYF.

The chain has TRBV28 and TRBJ2-1; unclear D gene. The CDR3 consists of 14 residues. Germline values: CDR1 MDHEN, CDR2 SYDVKM. V was clipped by 3 bases and J by 5 bases, with 11 bases between them. CDR3 in amino acids: CASSFIIDDNEQFF. The CDR3, as DNA: TGTGCCAGCAGTTTTATTATCGATGACAATGAGCAGTTCTTC. Variable domain in full (rest from reference TRBV28 and TRBJ2-1): DVKVTQSSRYLVKRTGEKVFLECVQDMDHENMFWYRQDPGLGLRLIYFSYDVKMKEKGDIPEGYSVSREKKERFSLILESASTNQTSMYLCASSFIIDDNEQFFGPGTRLTVL.

This clonotype was counted only a few times. CDR3 sequence reads: CASSQDQEFTNEKLFF. The DNA of the CDR3 is TGTGCCAGCAGCCAAGATCAAGAGTTTACTAATGAAAAACTGTTTTTT. V usage is TRBV3-1 and J usage is TRBJ1-4; the D is unclear. In germline, CDR1 is LGHDT, CDR2 YNNKEL (reference sequence). The CDR3 covers 16 residues. V lost 0 bases and J lost 2, with 10 bases in between.

This chain uses TRBV13 with TRBJ1-1, with D unresolved. The CDR3 contains 13 residues. The V gene lost 5 bases and the J gene lost 0 bases, with 7 bases spanning the gap. Germline V gene data show CDR1 as PRHDT and CDR2 as FYEKMQ (reference sequence). The CDR3 here is CASSARMNTEAFF. Written as DNA, the CDR3 is TGTGCCAGCAGCGCAAGAATGAACACTGAAGCTTTCTTT.

This clonotype was detected only a few times. This chain joins TRBV2 and TRBJ2-7; possible D gene TRBD1, 5 bases. The V end was cut by 5 bases, the J end by 3 bases, with 8 bases between. The germline V gene has CDR1 SNHLY and CDR2 FYNNEI. There are 12 residues in the CDR3. In nucleotides, the CDR3 is TGTGCCAGCAGTCCACAGGACTACGAGCAGTACTTC. Protein product: CASSPQDYEQYF.

This chain uses TRBV11-2 with TRBJ2-1; unclear D gene. From germline, CDR1 is SGHAT and CDR2 FQNNGV. The V end lost 5 bases, the J end lost 9 bases, and 11 bases lay between the germline ends. The CDR3 consists of 12 residues. In nucleotides, the CDR3 is TGTGCCAGCAGCGCCCGGTGGGCTGAGCAGTTCTTC. Encoded protein: CASSARWAEQFF. The full variable domain, its missing parts supplied by reference TRBV11-2 and TRBJ2-1, is EAGVAQSPRYKIIEKRQSVAFWCNPISGHATLYWYQQILGQGPKLLIQFQNNGVVDDSQLPKDRFSAERLKGVDSTLKIQPAKLEDSAVYLCASSARWAEQFFGPGTRLTVL.

The chain employs TRBV4-2 and TRBJ2-3, with unresolved D. V lost 4 bases, J lost 0 bases, and 14 bases lay in between. From germline, CDR1 is LGHNA and CDR2 YNFKEQ. The CDR3 extends over 16 amino acids. The CDR3: CASSLAELGSTDTQYF. The DNA of the CDR3 is TGTGCCAGCAGCCTTGCCGAACTTGGGAGCACAGATACGCAGTATTTT.

This chain joins TRBV7-6 and TRBJ2-1; D gene unclear. The CDR3 totals 15 residues. Germline lookup yields CDR1 SGHVS and CDR2 FNYEAQ. V shed 1 base and J shed 6 bases, with 13 bases lying between them. The CDR3 DNA reads as TGTGCCAGCAGCTTAGACCCGGCGGCCTCCAATGAGCAGTTCTTC. It translates to CASSLDPAASNEQFF.

The CDR3 sequence: CASSTSGGGGYEQYF. The CDR3 DNA follows: TGTGCCAGCAGCACCTCCGGGGGGGGAGGATACGAGCAGTACTTC. The J gene is TRBJ2-7, the V gene TRBV11-2, with 8 bases lining up with TRBD2. The CDR3 is made up of 15 amino acids. Trimming at V came to 5 bases and at J to 4 bases, leaving 10 bases not matched to a gene. Germline V lookup: CDR1 SGHAT, CDR2 FQNNGV.

The chain employs TRBV5-1 and TRBJ2-1; tentatively, D is TRBD1 (6 bases). Deletions cut 0 bases from V and 4 bases from J, with 17 bases between. Germline CDR1 is SGHRS and CDR2 is YFSETQ. The CDR3 spans 17 residues. CDR3 in DNA: TGCGCCAGCAGCTTGGTCCTACTAGACAGGTCTTACAATGAGCAGTTCTTC. It codes for CASSLVLLDRSYNEQFF.

There are many counts of this clonotype. The rearrangement joins TRBV12-3 or TRBV12-4 to TRBJ2-7; D may be TRBD1 (5 bases). This CDR3 is 13 amino acids long. Trimming took off 6 bases at V and 3 bases at J, with 12 bases between the two ends. The CDR3 protein is CASSLSGYYEQYF. CDR3 nucleotide sequence: TGTGCCAGCAGCCTGTCAGGGTACTACGAGCAGTACTTC.

In its sample, this clonotype was seen many times. The gene calls are TRBV27 and TRBJ2-1, with 7 bases matching TRBD1. This CDR3 region has 13 residues. Trimming took 3 bases from V and 15 from J; bases not matched to a gene: 11. Germline V gene sequence: CDR1 MNHEY, CDR2 SMNVEV (reference sequence). CDR3 DNA: TGTGCCAGCAGTTTCGTCGACAGGGTGACTATGTTCTTC. This sequence encodes CASSFVDRVTMFF.

This chain uses TRBV6-1 with TRBJ2-3; D may correspond to TRBD1 or TRBD2 (5 bases each). The V end lost 6 bases, the J end lost 6 bases, and 13 bases lay between the germline ends. The germline CDR1 and CDR2 sequences are MNHNS and SASEGT. The CDR3 spans 13 residues. CDR3 loop: CASSTRGRDTQYF. CDR3 sequence (DNA): TGTGCCAGCAGCACACGGGGCAGGGATACGCAGTATTTT.

This clonotype was seen a handful of times. The chain combines TRBV11-2 with TRBJ2-5; D remains unclear. V gave up 1 base and J gave up 5 bases, with 14 bases separating them. CDR1 SGHAT and CDR2 FQNNGV come from the germline V gene. This CDR3 is built from 15 residues. CDR3 residues: CASSLVWANGETQYF. CDR3 sequence (DNA): TGTGCCAGCAGCTTAGTTTGGGCAAACGGGGAGACCCAGTACTTC.

J is TRBJ2-6 and V is TRBV11-1; 10 positions agree with TRBD2. The trim removed 9 bases at V and 2 bases at J, leaving 19 bases unmatched. This CDR3 region has 20 residues. The germline gives CDR1 SGHAT, CDR2 FQDESV (reference sequence). The CDR3 DNA is TGTGCCAGTAGCACTTGGGGGTCTCTAGCGGGAGAGGCTGGGGCCAACGTCCTGACTTTC. Amino acids: CASSTWGSLAGEAGANVLTF.

There are many counts of this clonotype. This sequence joins TRBV4-3 and TRBJ1-1; D is possibly TRBD1 (5 bases). The V end was cut by 1 base, the J end by 6 bases, with 12 bases between. Germline V gene sequence: CDR1 LGHNA, CDR2 YSLEER. The CDR3 is 14 residues long. The CDR3 DNA sequence: TGCGCCAGCAGCCAAGGGACGGGGACGGCTGAAGCTTTCTTT. Residues: CASSQGTGTAEAFF.

This clonotype was counted at least ten times. The chain carries TRBV6-5 and TRBJ2-3; the D is unclear. This CDR3 has 14 amino acids. The germline gives CDR1 MNHEY, CDR2 SVGAGI. Between the trimmed V and J ends, which lost 3 bases and 1 base, there was a span of 8 bases. Written as DNA, the CDR3 is TGTGCCAGCAGTTATTGGGCAGGCACAGATACGCAGTATTTT. Its protein is CASSYWAGTDTQYF.

This clonotype has a single count. The rearrangement uses TRBV11-1 and TRBJ2-5; 11 nucleotides line up with TRBD1. The V gene's germline CDR1 is SGHAT and CDR2 FQDESV (reference sequence). The CDR3 loop spans 15 amino acids. Trimming cost V 5 bases and J 4 bases; bases outside gene matches: 6. The CDR3 spells CASSIRDRGAETQYF. The CDR3 nucleotides are TGTGCCAGCAGCATACGGGACAGGGGGGCAGAGACCCAGTACTTC.

This chain connects TRBV18 to TRBJ2-2, with a tentative D call TRBD2 (6 bases). V was trimmed by 0 bases and J by 3 bases, leaving 14 bases between them. This CDR3 contains 17 residues. Germline-derived CDR1 and CDR2 are KGHSH and LQKENI. CDR3 in amino acids: CASSPPDAGWYTGELFF. CDR3 DNA: TGTGCCAGCTCACCACCGGATGCGGGATGGTACACCGGGGAGCTGTTTTTT.

Many counts were recorded for this clonotype. The chain has TRBV7-6 and TRBJ2-3; possible D gene TRBD2, 6 bases. V was pared by 5 bases and J by 1 base, with 13 bases between. Per germline, CDR1 SGHVS and CDR2 FNYEAQ. This CDR3 has 15 amino acids. CDR3: CASSPFTGGTDTQYF. As DNA, the CDR3 is TGTGCCAGCAGCCCCTTTACGGGGGGCACAGATACGCAGTATTTT.

This clonotype was recorded many times. The rearrangement uses TRBV12-3 or TRBV12-4 and TRBJ2-3; D is ambiguous. V lost 1 base, J lost 7 bases, and 12 bases lay in between. There are 14 residues in the CDR3. For the CDR3, the DNA is TGTGCCAGCAGTTTAGTTTCGGTTAGGCATACGCAGTATTTT. Its protein is CASSLVSVRHTQYF.

Only a few counts were recorded for this clonotype. The chain joins TRBV2 to TRBJ1-1, with a weak D call TRBD1 (5 bases). From germline, CDR1 is SNHLY and CDR2 FYNNEI. V was pared by 0 bases and J by 4 bases, with 12 bases between. CDR3 length: 15 residues. CDR3 in amino acids: CASSEAQGLGTEAFF. The CDR3 DNA sequence: TGTGCCAGCAGTGAAGCGCAGGGCTTGGGCACTGAAGCTTTCTTT.

The chain is built from TRBV5-6 and TRBJ2-3; 8 nucleotides line up with TRBD2. Germline values: CDR1 SGHDT, CDR2 YYEEEE. This CDR3 has 16 residues. Trimming at V came to 4 bases and at J to 3 bases, leaving 10 bases not matched to a gene. The CDR3 DNA sequence: TGTGCCAGCAGCCCCGCGGGGAGCGGGAGTACAGATACGCAGTATTTT. Residues: CASSPAGSGSTDTQYF. The variable domain in full, with the rest retrieved from reference TRBV5-6 and TRBJ2-3, is DAGVTQSPTHLIKTRGQQVTLRCSPKSGHDTVSWYQQALGQGPQFIFQYYEEEERQRGNFPDRFSGHQFPNYSSELNVNALLLGDSALYLCASSPAGSGSTDTQYFGPGTRLTVL.